This T cell receptor (beta chain) was identified during a study of shared T cell receptors in the human thymus (TCRdb year 2021). Background for the entire study: The study examined how self-reactive, shared T-cell receptor alpha chains are generated in the human thymus.

Worth noting for this clone: This clone's antigen is unknown. No base quality information exists; no much larger clone differs at one position.

The library came from the immunoSEQ multiplex PCR assay. TCRdb mirrors the immuneACCESS table, restricted to in-frame sequences. Some clones are absent from its copies; in checked studies, under half trace to an unresolved V gene, and the reason for the others is unknown. The sample records some 720,000 clones, over 75% of which are singletons. About 0.01% of the sample is in the top ten clones. From the germline V gene (reference sequence), CDR1 is LNHDA and CDR2 is SQIVND. The germline V end is reduced by 7 bases and the J end by 4 bases; junction bases left unmatched: 12. The CDR3 spans 15 residues, from the cysteine through the phenylalanine. The sequence is cut down to CDR3 DNA, 45 bases in frame from base 1. These data are also associated with another study on human thymus T cells. As described in the second report: Donors were immunologically healthy infants undergoing open corrective cardiac surgery for congenital heart defects in Finland. Thymus tissue was obtained as surgical resects removed during corrective cardiac surgery. Usage of V and J gene segments appeared to be biased in both the thymic and the peripheral blood repertoires. According to the related research, thymic TCR repertoires were highly overlapping among unrelated individuals. The study characterized TCR alpha and beta repertoires from about 8 infant thymus samples and a few related peripheral blood samples. The cohort included six male and a couple of female infants, with donor ages spanning 7 to 244 days. Thymocytes were mechanically released from the tissue and were stored as pellets of roughly 9-31 million cells at -70 degrees C. A QIAsymphony instrument was used to extract genomic DNA from frozen cell pellets. The immunoSEQ multiplex PCR assay was used to amplify the TCRB and TCRAD loci from a standardized quantity of quality-controlled genomic DNA. The amplicons spanned the V(D)J region and were long enough to cover the CDR3 and allow V and J genes to be identified. Through the commercial immunoSEQ service, the amplicons were sequenced on an Illumina platform. Primer bias and sequencing errors were corrected as previously described, and TCRAD and TCRB definitions were based on the IMGT database. Analysis of the repertoires was done with immunoSEQ Analyzer 3.0 and VDJTools and included basic statistics, V/J segment usage, diversity estimates, rarefaction and pairwise overlap. Diversity was estimated using the Chao1, ChaoE, Efron-Thisted, Shannon and inverse Simpson indices, and was also estimated on datasets down-sampled to the size of the smallest sample. Repertoire overlap was determined by strict matching of CDR3 nucleotide sequence, V gene and J gene, and Jaccard-based multidimensional scaling clustering was applied. Thymus samples yielded on average around 800,000 unique TCRB clonotypes, compared with around 79,000 from blood samples.

The sequencing input was thymocytes. Rearrangement joined TRBV19 to TRBJ2-7, and TRBD1 matches 8 of the central bases. This receptor was identified in a boy less than two years old with a congenital heart defect. Donor details come from another sample of the same person, matched by shared clones. The sequenced DNA: TGTGCCAGTACCTTAAGGGGACAGGTCGGGTACGAGCAGTACTTC. This encodes CASTLRGQVGYEQYF.